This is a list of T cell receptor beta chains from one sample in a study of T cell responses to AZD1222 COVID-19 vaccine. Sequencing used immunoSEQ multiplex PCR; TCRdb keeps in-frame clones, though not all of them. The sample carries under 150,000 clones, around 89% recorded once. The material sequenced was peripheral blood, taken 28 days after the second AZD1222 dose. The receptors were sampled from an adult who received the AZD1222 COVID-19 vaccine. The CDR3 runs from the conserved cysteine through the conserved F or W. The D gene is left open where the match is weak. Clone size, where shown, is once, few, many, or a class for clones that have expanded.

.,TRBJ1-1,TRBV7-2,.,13,TGTGCCAGCAGGGCGGACAGCCCGGCTGAAGCTTTCTTT,CASRADSPAEAFF
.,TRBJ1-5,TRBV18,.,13,TGTGCCAGCTCATCAGACAGAAATCAGCCCCAGCATTTT,CASSSDRNQPQHF
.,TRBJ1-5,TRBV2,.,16,TGTGCCAGCAGTGAAGAGGGAGCGGCAGGGCTTCTGCCCCAGCATTTT,CASSEEGAAGLLPQHF
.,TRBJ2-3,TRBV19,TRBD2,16,TGTGCCAGTAGTATTAGTGCAGCGGGGGGCCTTGATACGCAGTATTTT,CASSISAAGGLDTQYF
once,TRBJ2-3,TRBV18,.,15,TGTGCCAGCCCGATCGACGGGGCTAGCACAGATACGCAGTATTTT,CASPIDGASTDTQYF
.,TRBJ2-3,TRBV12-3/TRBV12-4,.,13,TGTGCCAGCAGTCCGGATGACACAGATACGCAGTATTTT,CASSPDDTDTQYF
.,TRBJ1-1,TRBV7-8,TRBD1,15,TGTGCCAGCATCCCGACAGGGTCCATGAACACTGAAGCTTTCTTT,CASIPTGSMNTEAFF
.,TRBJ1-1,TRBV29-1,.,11,TGCAGCGCCCCGGTCCGGGGGGCAGCTTTCTTT,CSAPVRGAAFF
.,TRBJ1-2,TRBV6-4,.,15,TGTGCCAGCAGTGCCGCAGGGAACTCCTTTTATGGCTACACCTTC,CASSAAGNSFYGYTF
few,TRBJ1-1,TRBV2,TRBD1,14,TGTGCCAGCAGCGGACAGGGATTGAACACTGAAGCTTTCTTT,CASSGQGLNTEAFF
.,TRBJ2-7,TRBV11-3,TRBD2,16,TGTGCCAGCAGCCCGAGCGGGGGCCGGAGCTCCTACGAGCAGTACTTC,CASSPSGGRSSYEQYF
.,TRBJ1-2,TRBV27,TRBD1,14,TGTGCCAGCAGTACCGAGGGGGCGGTGACGGGCTACACCTTC,CASSTEGAVTGYTF
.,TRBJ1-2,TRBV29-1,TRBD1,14,TGCAGCGTTGTGGAAGGGGGCGGGAACTATGGCTACACCTTC,CSVVEGGGNYGYTF
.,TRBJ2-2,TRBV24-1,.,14,TGTGCCACCAGTGCCCTAGCGTCTCCCGGGGAGCTGTTTTTT,CATSALASPGELFF
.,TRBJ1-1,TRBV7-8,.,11,TGTGCCAGCAGCTTAGACAGAAAAGCTTTCTTT,CASSLDRKAFF
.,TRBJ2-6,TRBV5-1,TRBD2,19,TGCGCCAGCAGGCGAGTTGAACTAGCGGGAGCGGGTGGGGCCAACGTCCTGACTTTC,CASRRVELAGAGGANVLTF
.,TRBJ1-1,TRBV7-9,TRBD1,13,TGTGCCAGCAGCTTACGAGGGACAGCTGAAGCTTTCTTT,CASSLRGTAEAFF
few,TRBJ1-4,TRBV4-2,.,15,TGTGCCAGCGCACCCCGGAGTGCAACTAATGAAAAACTGTTTTTT,CASAPRSATNEKLFF
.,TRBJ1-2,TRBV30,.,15,TGTGCCTGGAGTCCTCAGGGTTTTTTTACGCTCGGCTACACCTTC,CAWSPQGFFTLGYTF
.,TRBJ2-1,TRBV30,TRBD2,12,TGTGCCTGGAGTGTACTAGCGGGAGAGCAGTTCTTC,CAWSVLAGEQFF
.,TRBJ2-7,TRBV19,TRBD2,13,TGTGCCAGCCGCCACCGGGGGGCCTACGAGCAGTACTTC,CASRHRGAYEQYF
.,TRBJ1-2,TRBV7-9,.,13,TGTGCCAGCAGCGAGGGCTATAACTATGGCTACACCTTC,CASSEGYNYGYTF